One sample yielded the 21 T cell receptor beta chains listed below, sequenced in a study of cytomegalovirus exposure and HLA in healthy donors. Primers: 60 Vbeta forward and 13 Jbeta reverse. Some clones are missing from TCRdb's copy, which holds only in-frame ones; the method was immunoSEQ multiplex PCR. The profile shows around 200,000 clones, roughly 80% of them singletons. What was sequenced was PBMCs. The source of these receptors is a young woman in good health and CMV-seronegative.

This chain connects TRBV12-1 to TRBJ2-1; the D segment call TRBD1 is taken from the table without a DNA check. TRBV12-1 is described as a pseudogene. The CDR3 sequence is 18 residues long. In DNA form, the CDR3 reads TGTGCCAGCAGCTCCATTACAGGGGCGGAAAGCTCCTACAATGAGCAGTTCTTC. Its protein is CASSSITGAESSYNEQFF.

The chain recombines TRBV7-9 with TRBJ1-1; 8 bases agree with TRBD1. Germline loops: CDR1 SEHNR, CDR2 FQNEAQ (reference sequence). CDR3 length equals 12 residues. V dropped 4 bases and J dropped 8; count of bases not matched to a gene: 3. The DNA of the CDR3 is TGTGCCAGCAGCTCCGGGGACAGGGAAGCTTTCTTT. It specifies CASSSGDREAFF. The full variable domain, its missing parts supplied by reference TRBV7-9 and TRBJ1-1, is DTGVSQNPRHKITKRGQNVTFRCDPISEHNRLYWYRQTLGQGPEFLTYFQNEAQLEKSRLLSDRFSAERPKGSFSTLEIQRTEQGDSAMYLCASSSGDREAFFGQGTRLTVV.

V gene TRBV18 combines with J gene TRBJ1-4; D is ambiguous. CDR1 and CDR2 (germline): KGHSH, LQKENI. The CDR3 sequence is 12 residues long. Between the trimmed V and J ends, which lost 5 bases and 3 bases, there was a span of 4 bases. CDR3: CASSGPNEKLFF. As DNA, the CDR3 is TGTGCCAGCTCAGGGCCTAATGAAAAACTGTTTTTT.

The J gene is TRBJ1-5, the V gene TRBV19; 9 bases are shared with TRBD1. CDR1 is LNHDA, CDR2 SQIVND, per germline (reference sequence). This CDR3 spans 15 amino acids. V gave up 5 bases and J gave up 4 bases; unmatched junction bases: 6. As DNA, the CDR3 is TGTGCCAGTAGTCCGACAGGGGGAGGTAATCAGCCCCAGCATTTT. Translated, it gives CASSPTGGGNQPQHF.

The rearrangement joins TRBV28 to TRBJ1-6; possible D gene TRBD1, 6 bases. The ends were cut back, 6 bases at V and 8 bases at J, with 20 bases in the middle. Germline V gives CDR1 MDHEN, CDR2 SYDVKM. This CDR3 contains 16 residues. The CDR3 DNA follows: TGTGCCAGCAGGGGACCGCACAGGGCCGGGGATTCACCCCTCCACTTT. It translates to CASRGPHRAGDSPLHF.

The V and J genes are TRBV4-1 and TRBJ1-4; tentative D call: TRBD1 (6 bases). Trimming took off 4 bases at V and 4 bases at J, with 16 bases between the two ends. Germline loops: CDR1 MGHRA, CDR2 YSYEKL. The CDR3 is 16 amino acids. In nucleotides, the CDR3 is TGCGCCAGCAGCCTACCCCCGACAGGTTATAATGAAAAACTGTTTTTT. It codes for CASSLPPTGYNEKLFF.

The chain has TRBV10-3 and TRBJ2-7; TRBD1 is a possible D gene (5 bases). From germline, CDR1 is ENHRY and CDR2 SYGVKD. The CDR3 is 12 amino acids. V was shortened by 10 bases and J by 4 bases, with 14 bases between the two germline ends. CDR3 sequence (DNA): TGTGCCACCTCGAAAGGGGTATACGAGCAGTACTTC. Its protein is CATSKGVYEQYF.

The genes are TRBV2 and TRBJ1-3; D is uncertain. The CDR3 has 12 amino acids. Germline lookup yields CDR1 SNHLY and CDR2 FYNNEI. V was pared by 2 bases and J by 7 bases, with 6 bases between. CDR3 loop: CASSEYLNTIYF. CDR3 DNA: TGTGCCAGCAGTGAATATCTCAACACCATATATTTT.

The gene calls are TRBV7-3 and TRBJ1-1; 7 bases are a match to TRBD1. Germline CDR1 and CDR2: SGHTA and FQGTGA. The CDR3 has 13 residues. V lost 3 bases, J lost 3 bases, and 1 base stayed unmatched. CDR3 protein: CASSFGQDTEAFF. The DNA of the CDR3 is TGTGCCAGCAGCTTTGGACAGGACACTGAAGCTTTCTTT.

The CDR3 reads CSVEDAGGEGEKLFF. In nucleotides, the CDR3 is TGCAGCGTTGAAGACGCGGGGGGCGAGGGGGAAAAACTGTTTTTT. V gene TRBV29-1 combines with J gene TRBJ1-4; tentative D call: TRBD1 (6 bases). From germline, CDR1 is SQVTM and CDR2 ANQGSEA. The germline V and J ends were trimmed by 0 bases and 8 bases, with 16 bases remaining between them. The CDR3 extends over 15 amino acids.

V usage is TRBV5-4 and J usage is TRBJ2-6; 8 bases align to TRBD1. V dropped 7 bases and J dropped 3; count of bases not matched to a gene: 9. In germline, CDR1 is SGHNT, CDR2 YYREEE (reference sequence). The length of the CDR3 is 16 residues. As DNA, the CDR3 is TGTGCCAGCTCAGACAGGGGCCCCCGTGGGGCCAACGTCCTGACTTTC. Translating gives CASSDRGPRGANVLTF. Full variable domain (missing parts from reference TRBV5-4 and TRBJ2-6): ETGVTQSPTHLIKTRGQQVTLRCSSQSGHNTVSWYQQALGQGPQFIFQYYREEENGRGNFPPRFSGLQFPNYSSELNVNALELDDSALYLCASSDRGPRGANVLTFGAGSRLTVL.

V is TRBV10-1 and J is TRBJ2-1; 9 bases map to TRBD1. The CDR3 runs 14 residues. Germline CDR1 and CDR2: WNHNN and SYGVQD (reference sequence). V lost 9 bases to trimming and J lost 6 bases; unmatched junction nucleotides: 9. This CDR3 is CASSRQGVLNEQFF. DNA for the CDR3: TGCGCCAGTAGTAGACAGGGGGTTCTCAATGAGCAGTTCTTC.

V usage is TRBV28 and J usage is TRBJ2-5, with 13 bases matching TRBD2. The V gene's germline CDR1 is MDHEN and CDR2 SYDVKM. This CDR3 is 16 amino acids long. The V gene end was trimmed by 3 bases and the J gene end by 0 bases; junction bases not matched to a gene: 1. CDR3 sequence reads: CASSLTSGGYQETQYF. The CDR3 bases are TGTGCCAGCAGTTTGACTAGCGGGGGGTACCAAGAGACCCAGTACTTC.

The chain uses TRBV7-2 and TRBJ1-6; D may be TRBD1 (6 bases). Germline CDR1 reads SGHTA; CDR2 reads FQGNSA. V shed 1 base and J shed 2 bases, with 12 bases lying between them. This CDR3 contains 17 residues. The DNA for the CDR3 is TGTGCCAGCAGCTTAGGCGGCGGGGGCGCCTATAATTCACCCCTCCACTTT. Amino acids: CASSLGGGGAYNSPLHF.

V gene TRBV15 combines with J gene TRBJ2-3, with 11 bases identical to TRBD1. Germline V lookup: CDR1 LNHNV, CDR2 YYDKDF (reference sequence). This CDR3 is 15 amino acids long. V shed 5 bases and J 1 base; nucleotides not matched to a gene: 2. CDR3 amino acids: CATSEGQGGTDTQYF. CDR3 DNA sequence: TGTGCCACCAGCGAGGGACAGGGGGGCACAGATACGCAGTATTTT.

As for this clone: Other nucleotide sequences from this sample produce the same CDR3. The V call is TRBV5-1, the J call TRBJ2-7, with 10 bases fitting TRBD1. Germline values: CDR1 SGHRS, CDR2 YFSETQ. J was trimmed by 2 bases and V by 4 bases; bases with no gene match: 3. This CDR3 has 14 residues. CDR3 coding DNA: TGCGCCAGCAGCCCAGGACAGGGGGCCTACGAGCAGTACTTC. It codes for CASSPGQGAYEQYF.

This chain connects TRBV27 to TRBJ1-1, with a possible D match to TRBD1 (5 bases). V dropped 5 bases and J dropped 3 bases, with 13 bases sitting between them. The CDR3 spans 14 residues. CDR1 is MNHEY and CDR2 is SMNVEV in the germline V gene (reference sequence). The CDR3 DNA reads TGTGCCAGCAGTATTATGGACACCTACACTGAAGCTTTCTTT. It translates to CASSIMDTYTEAFF.

The chain employs TRBV28 and TRBJ2-1; possible D gene TRBD2, 5 bases. CDR3 size: 14 residues. Germline CDR1 and CDR2: MDHEN and SYDVKM. V lost 3 bases to trimming and J lost 7 bases, with 13 bases between them. CDR3 region: CASSFGLAINEQFF. In nucleotides, the CDR3 is TGTGCCAGCAGTTTTGGTCTAGCAATAAATGAGCAGTTCTTC.

J is TRBJ1-3 and V is TRBV28; D unresolved. Per the germline V gene, CDR1 is MDHEN and CDR2 is SYDVKM. V lost 3 bases and J 2 bases, leaving 8 bases between the germline ends. The CDR3 runs to 14 residues. This CDR3 is CASSFSRAGNTIYF. DNA for the CDR3: TGTGCCAGCAGTTTTAGCCGGGCTGGAAACACCATATATTTT.

The chain is built from TRBV6-6 and TRBJ2-2; 7 bases fit TRBD1. The CDR3 consists of 16 residues. V lost 4 bases and J lost 1; bases outside the gene matches: 6. Germline V lookup: CDR1 MNHNY, CDR2 SVGAGI (reference sequence). In DNA, the CDR3 is TGTGCCAGCAGTTCCACCCGGGACAGGAACACCGGGGAGCTGTTTTTT. It encodes CASSSTRDRNTGELFF.

The chain employs TRBV7-6 and TRBJ1-6; D is unclear. Trimming stripped 3 bases from V and 9 bases from J, with 12 bases between. From germline, CDR1 is SGHVS and CDR2 FNYEAQ. The CDR3 spans 14 residues. In nucleotides, the CDR3 is TGTGCCAGCAGCTTGGGAGGGTCCGGTTCACCCCTCCACTTT. It encodes CASSLGGSGSPLHF.